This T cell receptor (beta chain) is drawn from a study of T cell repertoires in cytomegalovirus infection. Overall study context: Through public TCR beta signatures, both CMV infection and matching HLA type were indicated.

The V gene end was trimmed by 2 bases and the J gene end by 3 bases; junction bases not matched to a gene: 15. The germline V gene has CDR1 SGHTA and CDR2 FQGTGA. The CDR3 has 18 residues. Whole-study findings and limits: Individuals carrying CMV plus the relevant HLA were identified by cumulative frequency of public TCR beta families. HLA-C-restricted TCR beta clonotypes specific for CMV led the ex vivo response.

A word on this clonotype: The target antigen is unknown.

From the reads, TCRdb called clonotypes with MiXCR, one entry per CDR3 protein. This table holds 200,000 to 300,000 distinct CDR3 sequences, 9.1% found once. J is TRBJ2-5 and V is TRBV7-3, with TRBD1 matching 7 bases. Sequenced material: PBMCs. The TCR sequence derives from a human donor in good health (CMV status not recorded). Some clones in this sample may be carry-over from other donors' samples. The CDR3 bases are TGTGCCAGCAGCTTATCGGGTCCTAGGCCAGGGGGAGAAGAGACCCAGTACTTC. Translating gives CASSLSGPRPGGEETQYF.